Shown below are 6 T cell receptor beta chains from a single sample sequenced in a study of shared clonotypes between healthy human individuals. Positively selected for CCR7, the CD45RO-negative cells used as naive CD8 cells excluded terminally differentiated effector memory CD45RA+ cells. Assay used: immunoSEQ multiplex PCR; TCRdb lists only in-frame clones, some missing. Of some 2,100,000 clones in the sample, just over 90% were seen once. Sequences were obtained from naive CD8+ T cells from PBMCs. All receptors derive from a man aged 18-30 years in good health. Some clones in this sample may be carry-over from other donors' samples.

On this clone: A junction end diverges from the germline sequence, so it may reflect a read error. This rearrangement joins TRBV5-8 to TRBJ1-2; 7 positions match TRBD1. CDR3 length: 13 residues. CDR1 and CDR2 (germline): SGHTS, YDEGEE. This chain's CDR3 is CASSPRRQGREDF. CDR3 in DNA: TGTGCCAGCAGCCCCCGGAGACAGGGAAGAGAGGACTTC.

This clone has only a few counts. The chain recombines TRBV11-2 with TRBJ1-5; 10 bases agree with TRBD1. The CDR3 is made up of 15 amino acids. The V segment lost 5 bases and the J segment 7 bases; nucleotides outside the gene matches: 8. Germline loops: CDR1 SGHAT, CDR2 FQNNGV. The CDR3 coding sequence is TGTGCCAGCAGCGAAGGGGACAGGGGAGGACAGCCCCAGCATTTT. It encodes CASSEGDRGGQPQHF.

This chain connects TRBV6-5 to TRBJ2-7, with TRBD1 identical over 7 bases. This CDR3 contains 15 residues. The germline V gene has CDR1 MNHEY and CDR2 SVGAGI. Trimming at V came to 5 bases and at J to 5 bases, leaving 12 bases not matched to a gene. The CDR3 coding sequence is TGTGCCAGCAGTCCAAGAGGGGGCGCGGTACACGAGCAGTACTTC. Amino acid sequence: CASSPRGGAVHEQYF.

This chain links TRBV2 with TRBJ2-1; D unclear. The germline V gene encodes CDR1 SNHLY and CDR2 FYNNEI. Trimming took off 7 bases at V and 8 bases at J, with 12 bases between the two ends. The CDR3 is 12 amino acids. The chain's CDR3 is CASTGPVDEQFF. DNA for the CDR3: TGTGCCAGCACCGGGCCAGTAGATGAGCAGTTCTTC.

V gene TRBV14 combines with J gene TRBJ2-7, with D unclear. Trimming removed 0 bases from V and 4 bases from J, with 13 bases in between. CDR3 length: 15 amino acids. Germline V gene data show CDR1 as SGHDN and CDR2 as FVKESK. The CDR3 nucleotides are TGTGCCAGCAGCCAAGATCGAGGCAGGACGTACGAGCAGTACTTC. Protein: CASSQDRGRTYEQYF.

J is TRBJ1-1 and V is TRBV7-9, with D tentatively TRBD1 (5 bases). The CDR3 contains 15 residues. The V gene lost 5 bases and the J gene lost 2 bases, with 15 bases spanning the gap. The germline gives CDR1 SEHNR, CDR2 FQNEAQ (reference sequence). The CDR3 DNA follows: TGTGCCAGCAGCCCACCTCAGGGCGGCAACACTGAAGCTTTCTTT. Its protein product is CASSPPQGGNTEAFF.